The present T cell receptor beta chain was sequenced within a study of regulatory T cells in long-lasting Graves disease. Time point defined: newly diagnosed GD, antithyroid drugs for less than 3 months. The TCR library was made from RNA that had been extracted from PBMCs in TRIzol. With iRepertoire HTBI primers and Arm-PCR of CDR3 regions, TCR beta libraries were built. TCRdb redid the calling of the multiplex PCR reads with MiXCR, one entry per CDR3 protein. The sample contains roughly 520,000 distinct CDR3 sequences, 12% of which appear only once. This clonotype showed up many times. Its antigen is not known. Germline CDR1 is LNHDA and CDR2 is SQIVND (reference sequence). This CDR3 has 14 amino acids. V was pared by 3 bases and J by 4 bases, with 10 bases between. The study, taken as a whole, reports: Favored usage of TRBV28, TRBJ1-2 and TRBJ2-5 was recorded in persistent disease.

The data were also submitted as part of a second study, on T cells in Graves' hyperthyroidism and ophthalmopathy. From that second work: Not enrolled were patients with uncontrolled infection, other autoimmune disease, pregnancy or lactation. The HTBI primer set served for first-round RT-PCR of the TCR CDR3.

The specimen was peripheral blood mononuclear cells (PBMCs), collected at new diagnosis, from a patient treated with antithyroid drugs. The source is a woman between 25 and 40 years old with Graves disease. This chain connects TRBV19 to TRBJ1-5; D is unclear. The CDR3 bases are TGTGCCAGTAGTATGCGCAGCGAAAATCAGCCCCAGCATTTT. It is translated as CASSMRSENQPQHF.